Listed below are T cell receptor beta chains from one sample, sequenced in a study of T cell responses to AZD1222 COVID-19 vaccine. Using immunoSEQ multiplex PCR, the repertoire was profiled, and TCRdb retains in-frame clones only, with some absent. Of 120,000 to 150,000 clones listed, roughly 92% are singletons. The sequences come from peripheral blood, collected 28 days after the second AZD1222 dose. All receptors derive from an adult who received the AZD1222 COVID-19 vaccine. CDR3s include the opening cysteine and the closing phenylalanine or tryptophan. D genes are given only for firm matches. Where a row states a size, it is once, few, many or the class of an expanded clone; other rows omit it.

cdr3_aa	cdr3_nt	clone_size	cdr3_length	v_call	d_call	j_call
CASSHLERNTEAFF	TGCGCCAGCAGTCATCTAGAGAGGAACACTGAAGCTTTCTTT	NA	14	TRBV10-2	NA	TRBJ1-1
CASSSLAEWSYNEQFF	TGTGCCAGCAGTTCTTTAGCGGAGTGGTCCTACAATGAGCAGTTCTTC	NA	16	TRBV27	NA	TRBJ2-1
CTSSQDPHEQFF	TGCACCAGCAGCCAAGATCCCCATGAGCAGTTCTTC	NA	12	TRBV1	NA	TRBJ2-1
CASSPPEPGYGYTF	TGTGCCAGCTCACCACCGGAACCGGGGTATGGCTACACCTTC	NA	14	TRBV18	NA	TRBJ1-2
CASSGIKGSVNTIYF	TGTGCCAGCAGCGGGATCAAGGGAAGTGTAAACACCATATATTTT	NA	15	TRBV11-2	NA	TRBJ1-3
CASSDRGHCPNYGYTF	TGTGCCAGCAGCGACCGGGGACACTGTCCTAACTATGGCTACACCTTC	NA	16	TRBV21-1	NA	TRBJ1-2
CASSQASPIRGYTF	TGCGCCAGCAGCCAAGCTAGCCCTATACGGGGCTACACCTTC	once	14	TRBV4-1	NA	TRBJ1-2
CASRGSPYGYTF	TGTGCCAGCAGGGGTTCGCCCTATGGCTACACCTTC	NA	12	TRBV6-5	NA	TRBJ1-2
CASSLVGTVFGKLFF	TGCGCCAGCAGCCTCGTCGGGACAGTCTTTGGAAAACTGTTTTTT	NA	15	TRBV4-3	TRBD1	TRBJ1-4
CASSYPGTRSNQPQHF	TGTGCCAGCAGTTACCCCGGGACAAGGAGCAATCAGCCCCAGCATTTT	NA	16	TRBV6-2/TRBV6-3	NA	TRBJ1-5
CASSLAPSGDYTEAFF	TGTGCCAGCAGCTTAGCTCCGTCGGGGGACTACACTGAAGCTTTCTTT	NA	16	TRBV7-6	NA	TRBJ1-1
CASSPPASSYGYTF	TGTGCCAGCTCACCACCAGCTTCAAGCTATGGCTACACCTTC	NA	14	TRBV18	NA	TRBJ1-2
CASSSEDREATEAFF	TGTGCCAGCAGCTCCGAGGACAGGGAGGCCACTGAAGCTTTCTTT	NA	15	TRBV7-6	TRBD1	TRBJ1-1
CASSQERIRTRRDSDTQYF	TGCGCCAGCAGCCAAGAAAGGATCAGGACTAGAAGGGATTCAGATACGCAGTATTTT	once	19	TRBV4-1	TRBD2	TRBJ2-3
CASSLDRALYEQYF	TGTGCCAGCAGCTTGGACAGGGCACTCTACGAGCAGTACTTC	NA	14	TRBV5-5	NA	TRBJ2-7
CASRWTANQPQHF	TGTGCCAGCAGATGGACAGCCAATCAGCCCCAGCATTTT	NA	13	TRBV28	NA	TRBJ1-5
CASSPGSLQNTEAFF	TGTGCCAGCAGCCCGGGAAGTCTTCAGAACACTGAAGCTTTCTTT	NA	15	TRBV7-9	NA	TRBJ1-1
CASSRDRRKETQYF	TGTGCCAGCAGCCGGGACAGGAGAAAAGAGACCCAGTACTTC	NA	14	TRBV19	TRBD1	TRBJ2-5
CASSNAPGQGRTEAFF	TGTGCCAGCAGCAACGCACCGGGACAGGGTAGAACTGAAGCTTTCTTT	NA	16	TRBV2	TRBD1	TRBJ1-1
CAWTSSTGPSKNTEAFF	TGTGCCTGGACTTCCTCGACAGGCCCCTCCAAGAACACTGAAGCTTTCTTT	NA	17	TRBV30	NA	TRBJ1-1
CASSIRLRDRDGYTF	TGCGCCAGCAGCATAAGACTCCGGGACAGGGACGGCTACACCTTC	NA	15	TRBV5-1	TRBD1	TRBJ1-2
CASSLDRTSGRGDEQFF	TGTGCCAGCAGCTTAGATCGTACTAGCGGGAGAGGGGATGAGCAGTTCTTC	NA	17	TRBV11-3	TRBD2	TRBJ2-1
CASRRTGGTEAFF	TGTGCCAGTAGACGCACAGGGGGAACTGAAGCTTTCTTT	once	13	TRBV19	TRBD1	TRBJ1-1
CASSLDLEQVNTGELFF	TGTGCCAGCAGCTTAGATCTGGAACAGGTCAACACCGGGGAGCTGTTTTTT	NA	17	TRBV11-2	NA	TRBJ2-2
CSAMGGYTEAFF	TGCAGCGCCATGGGGGGGTACACTGAAGCTTTCTTT	NA	12	TRBV29-1	NA	TRBJ1-1
CSVEWTASYNEQFF	TGCAGCGTTGAATGGACAGCCTCCTACAATGAGCAGTTCTTC	NA	14	TRBV29-1	NA	TRBJ2-1
CAIGTGFSTEEAFF	TGTGCCATCGGGACAGGGTTTTCCACGGAAGAAGCTTTCTTT	NA	14	TRBV10-3	TRBD1	TRBJ1-1
CASSLVEDEQFF	TGTGCCAGCAGTTTGGTAGAGGATGAGCAGTTCTTC	NA	12	TRBV12-3/TRBV12-4	NA	TRBJ2-1
CASSQDRTNQPQHF	TGCGCCAGCAGCCAAGATCGGACCAATCAGCCCCAGCATTTT	NA	14	TRBV4-3	NA	TRBJ1-5
CASSESRDTEAFF	TGTGCCAGCAGTGAAAGCAGGGATACTGAAGCTTTCTTT	NA	13	TRBV6-1	NA	TRBJ1-1
CASSAREGGLPDEQFF	TGCGCCAGCAGCGCTCGGGAGGGGGGTCTTCCTGATGAGCAGTTCTTC	NA	16	TRBV5-1	TRBD2	TRBJ2-1
CASSSKGAITEAFF	TGCGCCAGCAGTTCAAAGGGGGCGATCACTGAAGCTTTCTTT	NA	14	TRBV10-2	TRBD1	TRBJ1-1
CASSQWGGGESQPQHF	TGTGCCAGCAGCCAATGGGGCGGGGGCGAGAGTCAGCCCCAGCATTTT	once	16	TRBV3-1/TRBV3-2	NA	TRBJ1-5
CASSLAGEPKRGEQFF	TGTGCCAGCAGTTTAGCGGGAGAGCCGAAGAGGGGTGAGCAGTTCTTC	NA	16	TRBV28	TRBD2	TRBJ2-1
CASSRTGGNTDTQYF	TGTGCCAGCAGTCGAACGGGGGGAAACACAGATACGCAGTATTTT	NA	15	TRBV6-5	TRBD2	TRBJ2-3
CASRSDRGRSPLHF	TGTGCCAGCAGATCCGACAGGGGGCGGTCACCCCTCCACTTT	NA	14	TRBV5-4	TRBD1	TRBJ1-6
CASSFYSSDTQYF	TGTGCCAGCAGCTTTTACTCTTCAGATACGCAGTATTTT	NA	13	TRBV7-9	NA	TRBJ2-3
CASTVDQYGYTF	TGTGCCAGCACCGTGGACCAGTATGGCTACACCTTC	NA	12	TRBV7-9	NA	TRBJ1-2
CASSIDPLRVAFF	TGTGCCAGTAGTATAGATCCCCTGCGGGTTGCTTTCTTT	NA	13	TRBV19	NA	TRBJ1-1
CASSLEHSPAYEQYF	TGCGCCAGCAGCTTGGAACACTCGCCCGCCTACGAGCAGTACTTC	NA	15	TRBV5-1	NA	TRBJ2-7
CASSLDGQGPYNEQFF	TGTGCCAGCAGCTTAGATGGACAGGGACCCTACAATGAGCAGTTCTTC	NA	16	TRBV11-3	TRBD1	TRBJ2-1